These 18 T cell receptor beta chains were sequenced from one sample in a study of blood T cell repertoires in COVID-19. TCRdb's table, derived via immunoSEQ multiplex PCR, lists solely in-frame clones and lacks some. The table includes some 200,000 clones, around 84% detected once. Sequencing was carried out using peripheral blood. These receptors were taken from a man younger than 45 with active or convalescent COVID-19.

CDR3 in amino acids: CASSVVGTGTHGYTF. DNA for the CDR3: TGTGCCAGCAGCGTAGTGGGGACAGGGACTCATGGCTACACCTTC. This sequence joins TRBV9 and TRBJ1-2; 9 positions agree with TRBD1. J gave up 6 bases and V 0 bases, and 6 bases lay outside the gene matches. The germline CDR1 and CDR2 sequences are SGDLS and YYNGEE. The CDR3 contains 15 residues.

CDR3 coding DNA: TGTGCCAGCAGCTTAAACTTCGGCGGCAGGGAGGGTGACAATGAGCAGTTCTTC. It specifies CASSLNFGGREGDNEQFF. The genes are TRBV7-3 and TRBJ2-1; 7 nucleotides agree with TRBD2. This CDR3 spans 18 amino acids. Per germline, CDR1 SGHTA and CDR2 FQGTGA. Trimming removed 1 base from V and 5 bases from J; junction bases left unmatched: 14.

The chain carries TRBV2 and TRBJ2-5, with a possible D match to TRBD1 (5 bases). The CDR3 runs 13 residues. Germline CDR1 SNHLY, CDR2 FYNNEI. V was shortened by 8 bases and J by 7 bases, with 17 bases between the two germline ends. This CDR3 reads CASVSLPQGTQYF. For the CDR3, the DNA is TGTGCCAGCGTTAGCCTGCCCCAGGGGACCCAGTACTTC.

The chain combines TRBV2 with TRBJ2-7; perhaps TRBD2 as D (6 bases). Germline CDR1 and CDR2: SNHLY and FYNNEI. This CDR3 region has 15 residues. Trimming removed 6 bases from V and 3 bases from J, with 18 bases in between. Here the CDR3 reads CASRLSMEGGYEQYF. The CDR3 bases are TGTGCCAGCAGACTCTCAATGGAGGGTGGCTACGAGCAGTACTTC.

The CDR3 protein is CASSASPGGGRDQETQYF. CDR3 sequence (DNA): TGTGCCAGCAGCGCAAGCCCCGGGGGGGGGCGGGACCAAGAGACCCAGTACTTC. The chain employs TRBV9 and TRBJ2-5, with 8 bases that match TRBD2. The CDR3 is 18 amino acids. V gave up 3 bases and J gave up 0 bases; unmatched junction bases: 13. In germline, CDR1 is SGDLS, CDR2 YYNGEE.

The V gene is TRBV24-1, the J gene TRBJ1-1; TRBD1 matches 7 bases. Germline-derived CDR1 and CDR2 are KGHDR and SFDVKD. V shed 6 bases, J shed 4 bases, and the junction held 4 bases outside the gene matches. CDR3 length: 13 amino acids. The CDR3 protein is CATSKTGTTEAFF. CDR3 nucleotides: TGTGCCACCAGTAAGACAGGGACCACTGAAGCTTTCTTT.

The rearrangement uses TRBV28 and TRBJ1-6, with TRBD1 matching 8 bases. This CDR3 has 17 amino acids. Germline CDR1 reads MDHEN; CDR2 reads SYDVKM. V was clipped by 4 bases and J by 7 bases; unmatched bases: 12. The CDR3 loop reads CASSSLMDRAGNSPLHF. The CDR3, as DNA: TGTGCCAGCAGTTCCCTAATGGACAGGGCAGGGAATTCACCCCTCCACTTT. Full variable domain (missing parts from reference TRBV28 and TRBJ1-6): DVKVTQSSRYLVKRTGEKVFLECVQDMDHENMFWYRQDPGLGLRLIYFSYDVKMKEKGDIPEGYSVSREKKERFSLILESASTNQTSMYLCASSSLMDRAGNSPLHFGNGTRLTVT.

The CDR3 nucleotides read TGTGCCAGCAGCTTCGCGGCACCGGTAGACACTGAAGCTTTCTTT. Translating it yields CASSFAAPVDTEAFF. The chain is built from TRBV11-2 and TRBJ1-1; D is unresolved. The CDR3 is 15 residues long. Trimming pared 3 bases from V and 3 bases from J, leaving 14 bases between. Germline V CDR1 and CDR2: SGHAT, FQNNGV. Full variable domain (rest looked up from reference TRBV11-2 and TRBJ1-1): EAGVAQSPRYKIIEKRQSVAFWCNPISGHATLYWYQQILGQGPKLLIQFQNNGVVDDSQLPKDRFSAERLKGVDSTLKIQPAKLEDSAVYLCASSFAAPVDTEAFFGQGTRLTVV.

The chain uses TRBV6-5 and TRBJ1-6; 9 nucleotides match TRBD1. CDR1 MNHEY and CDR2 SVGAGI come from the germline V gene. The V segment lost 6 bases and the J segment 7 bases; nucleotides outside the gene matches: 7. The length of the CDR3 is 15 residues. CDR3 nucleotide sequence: TGTGCCAGCAGCTTCGGGACAGGGATCAATTCACCCCTCCACTTT. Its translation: CASSFGTGINSPLHF.

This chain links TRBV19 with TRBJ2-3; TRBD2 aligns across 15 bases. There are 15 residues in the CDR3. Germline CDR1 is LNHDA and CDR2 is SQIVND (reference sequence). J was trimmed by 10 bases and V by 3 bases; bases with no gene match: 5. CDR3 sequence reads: CASSIGRTSGRAQYF. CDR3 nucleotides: TGTGCCAGTAGTATTGGAAGGACTAGCGGGAGGGCGCAGTATTTT.

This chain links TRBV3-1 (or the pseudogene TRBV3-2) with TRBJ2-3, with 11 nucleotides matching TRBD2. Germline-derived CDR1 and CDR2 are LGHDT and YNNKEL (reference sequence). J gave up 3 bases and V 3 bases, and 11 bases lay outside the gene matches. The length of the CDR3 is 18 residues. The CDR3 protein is CASSHPMETSGETDTQYF. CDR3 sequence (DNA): TGTGCCAGCAGCCATCCCATGGAGACTAGCGGGGAAACAGATACGCAGTATTTT.

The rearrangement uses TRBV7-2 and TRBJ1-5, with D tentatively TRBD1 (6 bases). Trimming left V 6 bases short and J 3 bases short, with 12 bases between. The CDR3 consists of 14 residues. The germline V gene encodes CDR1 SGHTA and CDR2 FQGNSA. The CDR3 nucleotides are TGTGCCAGCAGTTCACAGGGTTCCAATCAGCCCCAGCATTTT. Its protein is CASSSQGSNQPQHF.

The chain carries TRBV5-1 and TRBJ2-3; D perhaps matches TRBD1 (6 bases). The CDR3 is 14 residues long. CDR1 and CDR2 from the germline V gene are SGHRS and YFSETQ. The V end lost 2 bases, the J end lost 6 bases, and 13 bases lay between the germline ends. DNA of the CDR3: TGCGCCAGCAGCTTAGCCGGGACATCGGATACGCAGTATTTT. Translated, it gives CASSLAGTSDTQYF.

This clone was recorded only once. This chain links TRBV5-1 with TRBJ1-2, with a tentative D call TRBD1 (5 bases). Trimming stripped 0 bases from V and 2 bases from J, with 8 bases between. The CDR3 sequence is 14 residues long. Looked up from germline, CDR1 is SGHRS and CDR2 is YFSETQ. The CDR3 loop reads CASSLDTGNYGYTF. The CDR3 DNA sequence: TGCGCCAGCAGCTTGGATACAGGAAACTATGGCTACACCTTC.

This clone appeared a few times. The CDR3 sequence: CASSLRQGLRYTF. The CDR3 DNA reads TGTGCCAGCAGTTTACGACAGGGTCTCCGCTACACCTTC. V usage is TRBV27 and J usage is TRBJ1-2; 7 bases fit TRBD1. The germline CDR1 and CDR2 sequences are MNHEY and SMNVEV (reference sequence). The CDR3 covers 13 residues. V was pared by 2 bases and J by 9 bases, with 6 bases of the junction left unmatched.

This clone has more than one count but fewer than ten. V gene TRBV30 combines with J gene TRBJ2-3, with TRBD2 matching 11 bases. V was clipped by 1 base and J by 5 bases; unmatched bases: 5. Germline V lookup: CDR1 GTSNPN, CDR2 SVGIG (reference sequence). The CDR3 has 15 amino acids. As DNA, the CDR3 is TGTGCCTGGAGTGGGCTAGCGGGGGGCCAAGATACGCAGTATTTT. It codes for CAWSGLAGGQDTQYF. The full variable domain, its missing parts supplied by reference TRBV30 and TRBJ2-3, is SQTIHQWPATLVQPVGSPLSLECTVEGTSNPNLYWYRQAAGRGLQLLFYSVGIGQISSEVPQNLSASRPQDRQFILSSKKLLLSDSGFYLCAWSGLAGGQDTQYFGPGTRLTVL.

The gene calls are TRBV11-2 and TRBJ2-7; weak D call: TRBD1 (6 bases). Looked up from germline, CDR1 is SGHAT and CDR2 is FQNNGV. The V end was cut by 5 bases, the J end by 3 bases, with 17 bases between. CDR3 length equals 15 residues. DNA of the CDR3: TGTGCCAGCAGCCCCGGACAGCAAAGTTTCTACGAGCAGTACGTC. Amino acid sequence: CASSPGQQSFYEQYV.

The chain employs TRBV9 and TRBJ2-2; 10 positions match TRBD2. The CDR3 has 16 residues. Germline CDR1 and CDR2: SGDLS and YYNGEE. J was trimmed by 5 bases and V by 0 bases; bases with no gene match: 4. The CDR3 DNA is TGTGCCAGCAGCGTAGGCGAAGCGGGAGGGACCGGGGAGCTGTTTTTT. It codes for CASSVGEAGGTGELFF.